One sample yielded the 21 T cell receptor beta chains listed below, sequenced in a study of tissue T cells after allogeneic stem cell transplantation. The protocol was immunoSEQ multiplex PCR, while the TCRdb copy is restricted to in-frame clones and leaves out a portion. The sample holds approximately 1,800 clones, 76% seen once. Source: colon tissue, taken at autopsy. These receptors all come from a male patient aged 40-70 years with steroid-refractory graft-versus-host disease after an allogeneic stem cell transplant. Some T cells may originate from the graft donor.

The chain joins TRBV7-2 to TRBJ1-5; tentative D call: TRBD1 (5 bases). CDR3 size: 14 residues. Germline CDR1 is SGHTA and CDR2 is FQGNSA. Trimming took off 5 bases at V and 1 base at J, with 9 bases between the two ends. The CDR3 region has the DNA TGTGCCAGCAGCCCCCGGGACAGCAATCAGCCCCAGCATTTT. It specifies CASSPRDSNQPQHF.

The gene calls are TRBV5-5 and TRBJ1-1; 7 bases agree with TRBD1. The CDR3 extends over 17 amino acids. V lost 0 bases and J lost 2; bases outside the gene matches: 10. Germline V gene sequence: CDR1 SGHKS, CDR2 YYEKEE (reference sequence). The CDR3 is CASSLGRTGNLNTEAFF. As DNA, the CDR3 is TGTGCCAGCAGCTTGGGGAGGACAGGCAACCTCAACACTGAAGCTTTCTTT.

The V gene is TRBV7-7, the J gene TRBJ2-1; TRBD2 matches 14 bases. CDR1 and CDR2 from the germline V gene are SSHAT and FNYEAQ (reference sequence). The junction had 4 bases not matched to a gene; V was cut back by 5 bases and J by 4 bases. The CDR3 covers 16 residues. Here the CDR3 reads CASSTGTSGGYNEQFF. For the CDR3, the DNA is TGTGCCAGCAGCACGGGGACTAGCGGGGGTTACAATGAGCAGTTCTTC.

The chain recombines TRBV18 with TRBJ1-6, with D perhaps matching TRBD1 (5 bases). Germline values: CDR1 KGHSH, CDR2 LQKENI. The CDR3 runs to 13 residues. Trimming took 8 bases from V and 8 from J, leaving 13 bases between them. In DNA, the CDR3 is TGTGCCAGCGCGGGGGGATCTGATTCACCCCTCCACTTT. This translates into CASAGGSDSPLHF.

This rearrangement joins TRBV6-5 to TRBJ2-5; 7 bases map to TRBD2. Germline V gene sequence: CDR1 MNHEY, CDR2 SVGAGI. V was pared by 7 bases and J by 4 bases, with 9 bases of the junction left unmatched. The length of the CDR3 is 14 residues. CDR3 protein: CASIPVGGVETQYF. Written as DNA, the CDR3 is TGTGCCAGCATTCCTGTGGGAGGGGTAGAGACCCAGTACTTC.

This sequence joins TRBV5-1 and TRBJ1-1; a possible D gene is TRBD1 (5 bases). The germline V gene has CDR1 SGHRS and CDR2 YFSETQ. V was clipped by 6 bases and J by 7 bases, with 16 bases between them. The CDR3 has 13 amino acids. CDR3: CASMETDTDEAFF. DNA of the CDR3: TGCGCCAGCATGGAGACGGACACAGATGAAGCTTTCTTT. Full variable domain (rest looked up from reference TRBV5-1 and TRBJ1-1): KAGVTQTPRYLIKTRGQQVTLSCSPISGHRSVSWYQQTPGQGLQFLFEYFSETQRNKGNFPGRFSGRQFSNSRSEMNVSTLELGDSALYLCASMETDTDEAFFGQGTRLTVV.

The chain joins TRBV2 to TRBJ1-6; 8 nucleotides match TRBD1. V gave up 2 bases and J gave up 7 bases; unmatched junction bases: 4. Germline CDR1 reads SNHLY; CDR2 reads FYNNEI. This CDR3 spans 15 amino acids. The CDR3 reads CASSERDRRNSPLHF. For the CDR3, the DNA is TGTGCCAGCAGTGAAAGGGACAGGCGGAATTCACCCCTCCACTTT.

This clone was seen more than once but under ten times. The chain has TRBV18 and TRBJ1-1, with TRBD1 matching 7 bases. V shed 3 bases and J 6 bases; nucleotides not matched to a gene: 4. Germline CDR1 KGHSH, CDR2 LQKENI. The CDR3 sequence is 13 residues long. CDR3 DNA sequence: TGTGCCAGCTCACCGAACAGGGGATCTGAAGCTTTCTTT. Protein product: CASSPNRGSEAFF.

The chain employs TRBV3-1 (or the pseudogene TRBV3-2) and TRBJ2-5; D assignment may be TRBD1 or TRBD2 (5 bases each). The CDR3 extends over 16 amino acids. The V and J ends lost 4 bases and 6 bases respectively, with 21 bases between them. CDR1 and CDR2 (germline): LGHDT, YNNKEL (reference sequence). CDR3 in amino acids: CASSPLQVRDAKTQYF. In DNA form, the CDR3 reads TGTGCCAGCAGCCCCTTACAGGTGAGGGACGCGAAGACCCAGTACTTC.

The chain recombines TRBV6-6 with TRBJ1-5, with TRBD1 matching over 8 bases. This CDR3 region has 14 residues. With 6 bases clipped from V and 4 bases from J, the junction kept 5 bases outside the gene matches. Per the germline V gene, CDR1 is MNHNY and CDR2 is SVGAGI (reference sequence). The DNA of the CDR3 is TGTGCCAGCAGAAATCAGGGGGCGAATCAGCCCCAGCATTTT. It codes for CASRNQGANQPQHF.

The rearrangement uses TRBV9 and TRBJ1-2; D is undetermined. Trimming left V 3 bases short and J 8 bases short, with 8 bases between. Germline CDR1 SGDLS, CDR2 YYNGEE. CDR3 size: 11 residues. This chain's CDR3 is CASSGLGGYTF. DNA of the CDR3: TGTGCCAGCAGCGGCCTCGGGGGCTACACCTTC. The entire variable domain, with the rest obtained from reference TRBV9 and TRBJ1-2, is as follows: DSGVTQTPKHLITATGQRVTLRCSPRSGDLSVYWYQQSLDQGLQFLIQYYNGEERAKGNILERFSAQQFPDLHSELNLSSLELGDSALYFCASSGLGGYTFGSGTRLTVV.

This clone was observed a few times. CDR3 residues: CASSAPGTYFYNEQFF. In DNA, the CDR3 is TGTGCCAGCAGTGCCCCCGGGACATATTTTTACAATGAGCAGTTCTTC. The chain combines TRBV25-1 with TRBJ2-1; tentative D call: TRBD1 (6 bases). Germline CDR1 MGHDK, CDR2 SYGVNS. The CDR3 is made up of 16 amino acids. V dropped 4 bases and J dropped 4 bases, with 17 bases sitting between them.

V usage is TRBV6-6 and J usage is TRBJ1-1; 9 bases map to TRBD1. The V gene's germline CDR1 is MNHNY and CDR2 SVGAGI (reference sequence). Trimming removed 5 bases from V and 6 bases from J; junction bases left unmatched: 7. The CDR3 is 14 amino acids. The CDR3 reads CASSQQGAGAEAFF. CDR3 nucleotide sequence: TGTGCCAGCAGTCAACAGGGGGCAGGCGCTGAAGCTTTCTTT.

The chain has TRBV19 and TRBJ1-6, with D unresolved. Germline V gene data show CDR1 as LNHDA and CDR2 as SQIVND (reference sequence). The CDR3 has 14 amino acids. Trimming cost V 3 bases and J 8 bases, with 11 bases left between them. Written as DNA, the CDR3 is TGTGCCAGTAGTATTAGCGGGAGTCATTCACCCCTCCACTTT. It specifies CASSISGSHSPLHF.

The chain employs TRBV4-3 and TRBJ1-5, with D unclear. Between the trimmed V and J ends, which lost 0 bases and 2 bases, there was a span of 8 bases. Germline-derived CDR1 and CDR2 are LGHNA and YSLEER. The CDR3 consists of 15 residues. This CDR3 is CASSQDIYGNQPQHF. DNA of the CDR3: TGCGCCAGCAGCCAAGATATCTACGGCAATCAGCCCCAGCATTTT.

The chain couples TRBV2 to TRBJ2-2; D not resolved. Germline V gene data show CDR1 as SNHLY and CDR2 as FYNNEI. The CDR3 extends over 15 amino acids. V was shortened by 2 bases and J by 6 bases, with 13 bases between the two germline ends. CDR3 loop: CASSESRQGAGELFF. CDR3 DNA sequence: TGTGCCAGCAGTGAAAGTAGGCAAGGAGCCGGGGAGCTGTTTTTT.

This sequence joins TRBV27 and TRBJ2-7; 9 nucleotides line up with TRBD1. Germline lookup yields CDR1 MNHEY and CDR2 SMNVEV (reference sequence). The CDR3 runs to 18 residues. The V segment lost 0 bases and the J segment 0 bases; nucleotides outside the gene matches: 9. The CDR3 nucleotides are TGTGCCAGCAGTTTATCATCCAACAGGGGGCCAAACTCCTACGAGCAGTACTTC. Its translation is CASSLSSNRGPNSYEQYF.

The chain carries TRBV30 and TRBJ2-7; 9 nucleotides match TRBD1. The trim removed 4 bases at V and 6 bases at J, leaving 10 bases unmatched. Germline CDR1 and CDR2: GTSNPN and SVGIG (reference sequence). The CDR3 sequence is 14 residues long. The CDR3 protein is CAWTSSGQGVEQYF. The CDR3 nucleotides are TGTGCCTGGACCTCCTCGGGACAGGGAGTCGAGCAGTACTTC.

This rearrangement joins TRBV7-9 to TRBJ2-7, with D possibly being TRBD1 (8 bases). The germline V and J ends were trimmed by 4 bases and 5 bases, with 18 bases remaining between them. Per germline, CDR1 SEHNR and CDR2 FQNEAQ (reference sequence). This CDR3 is 15 amino acids long. CDR3 DNA: TGTGCCAGCAGCTGGGGAGGGACAGGCCTCAACGAGCAGTACTTC. It yields the protein CASSWGGTGLNEQYF.

This clone was found a few times. This chain uses TRBV24-1 with TRBJ1-2; TRBD1 agrees at 8 bases. Germline V gene lookup returns CDR1 KGHDR and CDR2 SFDVKD. CDR3 size: 13 residues. J gave up 4 bases and V 5 bases, and 2 bases lay outside the gene matches. The CDR3 here is CATSAGTGYGYTF. DNA for the CDR3: TGTGCCACCAGTGCAGGGACAGGCTATGGCTACACCTTC.

This clone was seen a handful of times. The rearrangement joins TRBV18 to TRBJ1-1; no clear D. Deletions cut 5 bases from V and 5 bases from J, with 12 bases between. The CDR3 has 13 residues. The germline V gene encodes CDR1 KGHSH and CDR2 LQKENI. Here the CDR3 DNA reads TGTGCCAGCTCAGCACTATCGGGGACTGAAGCTTTCTTT. Encoded protein: CASSALSGTEAFF.